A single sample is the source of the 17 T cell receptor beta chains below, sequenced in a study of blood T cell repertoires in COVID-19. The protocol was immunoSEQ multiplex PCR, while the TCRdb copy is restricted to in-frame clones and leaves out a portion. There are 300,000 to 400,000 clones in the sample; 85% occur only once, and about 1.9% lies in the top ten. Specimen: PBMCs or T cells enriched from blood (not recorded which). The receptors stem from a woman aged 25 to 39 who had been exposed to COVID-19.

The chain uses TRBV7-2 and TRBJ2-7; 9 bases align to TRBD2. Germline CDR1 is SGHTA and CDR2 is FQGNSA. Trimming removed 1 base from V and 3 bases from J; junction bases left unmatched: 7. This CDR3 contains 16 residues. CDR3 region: CASSLVAAGGLYEQYF. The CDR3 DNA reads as TGTGCCAGCAGCTTAGTCGCAGCGGGGGGACTCTACGAGCAGTACTTC.

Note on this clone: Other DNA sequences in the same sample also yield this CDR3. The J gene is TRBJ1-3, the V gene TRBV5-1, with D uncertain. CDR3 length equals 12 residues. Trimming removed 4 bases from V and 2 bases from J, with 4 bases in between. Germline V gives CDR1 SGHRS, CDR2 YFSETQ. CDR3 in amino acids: CASSQTGNTIYF. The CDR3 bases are TGCGCCAGCAGCCAAACTGGAAACACCATATATTTT.

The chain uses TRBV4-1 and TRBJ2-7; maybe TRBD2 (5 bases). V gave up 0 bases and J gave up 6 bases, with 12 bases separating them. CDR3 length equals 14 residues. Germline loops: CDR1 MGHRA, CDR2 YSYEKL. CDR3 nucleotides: TGCGCCAGCAGCCAAGACGAGGGTAGGGCCGAGCAGTACTTC. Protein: CASSQDEGRAEQYF.

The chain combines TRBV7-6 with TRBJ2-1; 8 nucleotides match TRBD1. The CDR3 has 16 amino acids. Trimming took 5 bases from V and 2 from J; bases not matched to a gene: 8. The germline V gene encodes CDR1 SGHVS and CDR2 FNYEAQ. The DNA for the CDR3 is TGTGCCAGCAGCGTAAGAGACAGGGGAACCTACAATGAGCAGTTCTTC. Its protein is CASSVRDRGTYNEQFF.

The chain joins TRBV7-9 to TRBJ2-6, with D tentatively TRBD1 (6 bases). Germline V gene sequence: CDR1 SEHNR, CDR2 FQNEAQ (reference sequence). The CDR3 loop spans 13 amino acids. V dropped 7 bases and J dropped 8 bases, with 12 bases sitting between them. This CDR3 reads CASNMGQPNVLTF. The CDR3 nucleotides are TGTGCCAGCAACATGGGACAACCCAACGTCCTGACTTTC.

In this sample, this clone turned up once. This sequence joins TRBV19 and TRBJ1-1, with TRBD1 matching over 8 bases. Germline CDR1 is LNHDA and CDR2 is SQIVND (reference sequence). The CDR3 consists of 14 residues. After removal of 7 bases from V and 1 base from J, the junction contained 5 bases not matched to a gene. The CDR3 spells CASMGTGGNTEAFF. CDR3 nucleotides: TGTGCCAGTATGGGAACAGGGGGGAACACTGAAGCTTTCTTT. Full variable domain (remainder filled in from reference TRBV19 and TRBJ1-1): DGGITQSPKYLFRKEGQNVTLSCEQNLNHDAMYWYRQDPGQGLRLIYYSQIVNDFQKGDIAEGYSVSREKKESFPLTVTSAQKNPTAFYLCASMGTGGNTEAFFGQGTRLTVV.

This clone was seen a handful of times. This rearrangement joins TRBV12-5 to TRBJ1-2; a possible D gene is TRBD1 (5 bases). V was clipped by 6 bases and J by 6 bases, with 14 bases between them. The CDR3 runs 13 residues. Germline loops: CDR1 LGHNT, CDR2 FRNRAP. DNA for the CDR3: TGTGCTAGTGGCGAACGGGGGGTTGATGGCTACACCTTC. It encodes CASGERGVDGYTF.

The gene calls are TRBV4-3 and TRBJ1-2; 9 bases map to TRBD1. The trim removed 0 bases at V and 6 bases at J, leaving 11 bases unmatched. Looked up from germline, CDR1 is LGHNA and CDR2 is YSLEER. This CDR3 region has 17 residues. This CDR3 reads CASSQDFSDRGRDGYTF. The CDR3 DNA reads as TGCGCCAGCAGCCAAGATTTTAGCGACAGGGGGAGGGATGGCTACACCTTC.

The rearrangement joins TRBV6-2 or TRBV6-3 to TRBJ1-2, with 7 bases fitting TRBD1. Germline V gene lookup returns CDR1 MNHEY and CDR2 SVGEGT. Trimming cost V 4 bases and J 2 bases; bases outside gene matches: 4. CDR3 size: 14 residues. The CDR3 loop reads CASSSGGQNYGYTF. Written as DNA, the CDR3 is TGTGCCAGCAGTTCCGGGGGACAGAACTATGGCTACACCTTC.

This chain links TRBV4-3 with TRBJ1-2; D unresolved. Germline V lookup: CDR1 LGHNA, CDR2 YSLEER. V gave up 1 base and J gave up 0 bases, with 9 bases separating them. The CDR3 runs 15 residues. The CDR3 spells CASSQAPGSNYGYTF. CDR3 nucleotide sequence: TGCGCCAGCAGCCAAGCGCCAGGCTCTAACTATGGCTACACCTTC.

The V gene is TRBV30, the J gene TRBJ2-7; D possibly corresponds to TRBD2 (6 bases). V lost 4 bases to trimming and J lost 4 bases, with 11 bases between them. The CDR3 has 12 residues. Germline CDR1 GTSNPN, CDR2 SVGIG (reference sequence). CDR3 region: CAWNGGMYEQYF. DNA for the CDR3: TGTGCCTGGAATGGGGGGATGTACGAGCAGTACTTC.

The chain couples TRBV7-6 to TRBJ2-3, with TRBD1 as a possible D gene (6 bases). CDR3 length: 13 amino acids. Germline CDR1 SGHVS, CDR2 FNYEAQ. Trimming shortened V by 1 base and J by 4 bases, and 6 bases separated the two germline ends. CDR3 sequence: CASSLGQADTQYF. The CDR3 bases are TGTGCCAGCAGCTTAGGACAGGCAGATACGCAGTATTTT.

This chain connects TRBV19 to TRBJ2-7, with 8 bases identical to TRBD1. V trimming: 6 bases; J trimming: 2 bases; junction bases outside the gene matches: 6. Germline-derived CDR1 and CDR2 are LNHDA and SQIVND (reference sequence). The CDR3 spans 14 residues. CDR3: CASRRRTGPYEQYF. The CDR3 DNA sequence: TGTGCCAGTAGGAGGAGGACAGGGCCCTACGAGCAGTACTTC.

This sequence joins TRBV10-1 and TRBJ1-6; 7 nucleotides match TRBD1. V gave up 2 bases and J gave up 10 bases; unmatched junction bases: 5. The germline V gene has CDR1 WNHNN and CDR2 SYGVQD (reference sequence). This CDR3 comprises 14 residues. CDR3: CASSERTGESPLHF. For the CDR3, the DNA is TGCGCCAGCAGTGAGCGTACAGGGGAATCACCCCTCCACTTT.

The CDR3 nucleotides read TGTGCCATCAGCCAGGTTGCAACTAATGAAAAACTGTTTTTT. It yields the protein CAISQVATNEKLFF. The V call is TRBV10-3, the J call TRBJ1-4; D gene unclear. The CDR3 spans 14 residues. Germline assignment: CDR1 ENHRY and CDR2 SYGVKD. Trimming removed 6 bases at V and 0 bases at J, with 8 bases between.

The CDR3 reads CATSRSLAGGFDEQYF. The CDR3 nucleotides read TGTGCCACCAGCAGATCTTTAGCGGGAGGGTTCGACGAGCAGTACTTC. The V gene is TRBV15, the J gene TRBJ2-7; 11 positions match TRBD2. The germline V gene has CDR1 LNHNV and CDR2 YYDKDF (reference sequence). V was clipped by 2 bases and J by 5 bases; unmatched bases: 8. The CDR3 is 16 residues long.

DNA for the CDR3: TGTGCCAGCACCCCGGACAGGGAGTCGCGTTATGGCTACACCTTC. Protein sequence: CASTPDRESRYGYTF. The rearrangement uses TRBV9 and TRBJ1-2; 8 bases fit TRBD1. The CDR3 sequence is 15 residues long. Germline trimming cut 6 bases from V and 5 bases from J; bases unmatched to any gene: 12. CDR1 and CDR2 (germline): SGDLS, YYNGEE.